These 27 T cell receptor beta chains were all obtained from the same sample, sequenced in a study of T cell repertoires in cytomegalovirus infection. From the reads, TCRdb called clonotypes with MiXCR, one entry per CDR3 protein. Of 340,000 or so distinct CDR3 sequences in the sample, approximately 25% were seen once. Antigen specificity for these receptors is unknown. This specimen consisted of cultured PBMCs, obtained from culture after CMV antigen stimulation. These receptors all stem from a human donor in good health (CMV status not recorded). Some clones in this sample may be carry-over from other donors' samples.

This rearrangement joins TRBV6-5 to TRBJ1-4, with D possibly TRBD1 on 5 matching bases. The CDR3 has 15 residues. Germline CDR1 and CDR2: MNHEY and SVGAGI. V lost 5 bases and J lost 0, with 10 bases in between. CDR3 sequence (DNA): TGTGCCAGCAGTAACACAGGTGCAACTAATGAAAAACTGTTTTTT. This translates into CASSNTGATNEKLFF.

In this sample, this clonotype turned up a few times. The genes are TRBV12-3 or TRBV12-4 and TRBJ1-5; 10 nucleotides line up with TRBD1. The CDR3 consists of 17 residues. V was clipped by 2 bases and J by 1 base; unmatched bases: 5. CDR3 nucleotide sequence: TGTGCCAGCAGTTTATGGGACAGGGGAGGGAGCAATCAGCCCCAGCATTTT. It encodes CASSLWDRGGSNQPQHF.

The rearrangement joins TRBV7-2 to TRBJ2-3; D is unclear. This CDR3 comprises 13 residues. Trimming cost V 1 base and J 6 bases, with 8 bases left between them. Germline V gene lookup returns CDR1 SGHTA and CDR2 FQGNSA. CDR3 nucleotides: TGTGCCAGCAGCTTAGTAGGCCGGGATACGCAGTATTTT. Its translation is CASSLVGRDTQYF.

In its sample, this clonotype was seen a few times. The chain couples TRBV15 to TRBJ1-5; D possibly corresponds to TRBD1 (6 bases). V was clipped by 1 base and J by 7 bases, with 14 bases between them. Germline CDR1 and CDR2: LNHNV and YYDKDF (reference sequence). The CDR3 is made up of 15 amino acids. The CDR3 DNA reads as TGTGCCACCAGCAGAGGGGACAACTTGAACCAGCCCCAGCATTTT. Protein product: CATSRGDNLNQPQHF.

This clonotype has just a few counts. The chain carries TRBV4-1 and TRBJ2-3; 8 nucleotides align to TRBD2. From germline, CDR1 is MGHRA and CDR2 YSYEKL. This CDR3 spans 17 amino acids. V shed 4 bases, J shed 0 bases, and the junction held 9 bases outside the gene matches. CDR3 loop: CASSPLIAGKSTDTQYF. The CDR3 nucleotides read TGCGCCAGCAGCCCCCTCATAGCGGGAAAGAGCACAGATACGCAGTATTTT.

V usage is TRBV19 and J usage is TRBJ1-2; D remains unclear. The V end lost 3 bases, the J end lost 7 bases, and 18 bases lay between the germline ends. CDR1 and CDR2 (germline): LNHDA, SQIVND (reference sequence). The CDR3 extends over 15 amino acids. The CDR3, as DNA: TGTGCCAGTAGTATTTTCGAAGGCCCCGCCGGTGGCTACACCTTC. The encoded protein is CASSIFEGPAGGYTF.

This chain links TRBV29-1 with TRBJ2-2; 10 bases are shared with TRBD2. J gave up 6 bases and V 5 bases, and 9 bases lay outside the gene matches. This CDR3 comprises 15 residues. Germline CDR1 SQVTM, CDR2 ANQGSEA. This chain's CDR3 is CSVREASGSSGELFF. CDR3 nucleotide sequence: TGCAGCGTTCGGGAGGCTAGCGGGAGTTCCGGGGAGCTGTTTTTT.

V and J are TRBV20-1 and TRBJ2-1, with 11 bases aligning to TRBD2. Looked up from germline, CDR1 is DFQATT and CDR2 is SNEGSKA (reference sequence). The length of the CDR3 is 12 residues. The CDR3 loop reads CTASSGRGEQFF. DNA of the CDR3: TGCACCGCCAGTAGCGGGAGGGGTGAGCAGTTCTTC.

This clonotype showed up many times. J is TRBJ2-6 and V is TRBV7-2; D gene unclear. CDR1 and CDR2 from the germline V gene are SGHTA and FQGNSA. The CDR3 extends over 16 amino acids. The V end was cut by 1 base, the J end by 3 bases, with 10 bases between. The CDR3 nucleotides are TGTGCCAGCAGCTTAGTTAGTGCCGGTGGGGCCAACGTCCTGACTTTC. This gives the protein CASSLVSAGGANVLTF.

This rearrangement joins TRBV5-4 to TRBJ1-3; 7 bases are a match to TRBD1. Germline assignment: CDR1 SGHNT and CDR2 YYREEE (reference sequence). The junction had 5 bases not matched to a gene; V was cut back by 5 bases and J by 0 bases. This CDR3 has 15 residues. The CDR3 DNA reads as TGTGCCAGCAGTTCCACAGGGGTCTCTGGAAACACCATATATTTT. Translation gives CASSSTGVSGNTIYF.

V usage is TRBV6-2 or TRBV6-3 and J usage is TRBJ1-4; D remains ambiguous. This CDR3 contains 12 residues. Trimming shortened V by 5 bases and J by 12 bases, and 13 bases separated the two germline ends. CDR1 MNHEY and CDR2 SVGEGT come from the germline V gene. This CDR3 is CASSPRGTELFF. The CDR3 nucleotides read TGTGCCAGCAGTCCTCGAGGAACCGAACTGTTTTTT.

As DNA, the CDR3 is TGTGCCAGCAGCCTCGGGACTAGCGGGAGGTCAACCTACGAGCAGTACTTC. This encodes CASSLGTSGRSTYEQYF. V usage is TRBV7-2 and J usage is TRBJ2-7; 15 bases fit TRBD2. CDR1 SGHTA and CDR2 FQGNSA come from the germline V gene. The junction had 7 bases not matched to a gene; V was cut back by 5 bases and J by 2 bases. The CDR3 length is 17 residues. Full variable domain (missing parts from reference TRBV7-2 and TRBJ2-7): GAGVSQSPSNKVTEKGKDVELRCDPISGHTALYWYRQSLGQGLEFLIYFQGNSAPDKSGLPSDRFSAERTGGSVSTLTIQRTQQEDSAVYLCASSLGTSGRSTYEQYFGPGTRLTVT.

The chain uses TRBV12-3 or TRBV12-4 and TRBJ2-1; D ambiguous. V lost 6 bases and J lost 6, with 12 bases in between. The CDR3 loop spans 13 amino acids. CDR3 in DNA: TGTGCCAGCAGCCTCTTCGGATTCAATGAGCAGTTCTTC. It encodes CASSLFGFNEQFF.

This clonotype appeared a few times. The rearrangement joins TRBV7-2 to TRBJ2-3; no definite D call. The CDR3 spans 14 residues. CDR1 is SGHTA, CDR2 FQGNSA, per germline. The V gene lost 6 bases and the J gene lost 1 base, with 11 bases spanning the gap. In DNA form, the CDR3 reads TGTGCCAGCAGGATCCTTGGGGGCACAGATACGCAGTATTTT. Its protein product is CASRILGGTDTQYF.

This clonotype was picked up many times. This chain uses TRBV12-3 or TRBV12-4 with TRBJ2-1; 11 bases fit TRBD2. The V gene end was trimmed by 5 bases and the J gene end by 7 bases; junction bases not matched to a gene: 4. The CDR3 consists of 14 residues. CDR3 bases: TGTGCCAGCAGTCCCGGGACTAGCGGAAATGAGCAGTTCTTC. Translation gives CASSPGTSGNEQFF.

The V and J genes are TRBV27 and TRBJ1-5, with D uncertain. The germline V and J ends were trimmed by 6 bases and 5 bases, with 17 bases remaining between them. This CDR3 comprises 15 residues. Germline loops: CDR1 MNHEY, CDR2 SMNVEV (reference sequence). The chain's CDR3 is CASRSTGTAHQPQHF. In DNA, the CDR3 is TGTGCCAGCAGATCGACCGGAACCGCCCATCAGCCCCAGCATTTT.

This clonotype was seen more than once but under ten times. The chain recombines TRBV28 with TRBJ1-2, with TRBD1 matching over 8 bases. Germline assignment: CDR1 MDHEN and CDR2 SYDVKM. The CDR3 consists of 13 residues. With 6 bases clipped from V and 8 bases from J, the junction kept 8 bases outside the gene matches. The CDR3 protein is CASRSQGARGYTF. CDR3 DNA: TGTGCCAGCAGATCTCAGGGGGCGCGCGGCTACACCTTC.

In its sample, this clonotype was seen a few times. The chain combines TRBV6-2 or TRBV6-3 with TRBJ2-7; 7 bases agree with TRBD2. CDR1 and CDR2 from the germline V gene are MNHEY and SVGEGT. This CDR3 has 13 residues. V trimming: 6 bases; J trimming: 2 bases; junction bases outside the gene matches: 4. The CDR3: CASSRDYPYEQYV. The CDR3 DNA follows: TGTGCCAGCAGCCGGGACTATCCCTACGAGCAGTACGTC.

This chain links TRBV5-1 with TRBJ2-1; TRBD2 agrees at 8 bases. The CDR3 has 13 amino acids. Germline CDR1 SGHRS, CDR2 YFSETQ. Losses at the gene ends were 6 bases for V and 5 bases for J; bases not matched to a gene: 4. The chain's CDR3 is CASTSGLNNEQFF. CDR3 nucleotide sequence: TGCGCCAGCACTAGCGGGCTTAACAATGAGCAGTTCTTC.

This clonotype was observed at least ten times. The rearrangement uses TRBV6-2 or TRBV6-3 and TRBJ2-5, with 10 bases that match TRBD1. Germline CDR1 reads MNHEY; CDR2 reads SVGEGT. The junction had 5 bases not matched to a gene; V was cut back by 6 bases and J by 1 base. The CDR3 is 15 residues long. CDR3 region: CASRKWTGGQETQYF. The CDR3 coding sequence is TGTGCCAGCAGAAAGTGGACAGGGGGCCAAGAGACCCAGTACTTC.

In its sample, this clonotype was seen a few times. This chain uses TRBV4-3 with TRBJ2-7; no firm D call. V dropped 1 base and J dropped 1 base, with 11 bases sitting between them. This CDR3 comprises 15 residues. Germline-derived CDR1 and CDR2 are LGHNA and YSLEER. The CDR3 DNA sequence: TGCGCCAGCAGCCAAGGAACCGGGCCGTCCTACGAGCAGTACTTC. As protein: CASSQGTGPSYEQYF.

This chain links TRBV6-2 or TRBV6-3 with TRBJ2-4; no reliable D call. There are 16 residues in the CDR3. Germline V gene sequence: CDR1 MNHEY, CDR2 SVGEGT. The ends were cut back, 0 bases at V and 6 bases at J, with 15 bases in the middle. The CDR3 region is CASSYSATMGANIQYF. CDR3 DNA: TGTGCCAGCAGTTACTCTGCGACCATGGGCGCAAACATTCAGTACTTC.

This chain joins TRBV27 and TRBJ2-7; TRBD2 agrees at 7 bases. Trimming took 11 bases from V and 4 from J; bases not matched to a gene: 14. The CDR3 spans 14 residues. Germline CDR1 is MNHEY and CDR2 is SMNVEV (reference sequence). The CDR3 coding sequence is TGTGCCTCCTCACATTATAGCGGGTTTTACGAGCAGTACTTC. It codes for CASSHYSGFYEQYF.

This clonotype showed up just a few times. V is TRBV20-1 and J is TRBJ1-5; TRBD1 is a possible D gene (6 bases). The CDR3 is made up of 14 amino acids. CDR1 DFQATT and CDR2 SNEGSKA come from the germline V gene (reference sequence). The V end lost 5 bases, the J end lost 3 bases, and 14 bases lay between the germline ends. CDR3 bases: TGCAGTGCTTTGGACAGTTCTATCAATCAGCCCCAGCATTTT. It encodes CSALDSSINQPQHF.

The sample holds a few counts of this clonotype. The V call is TRBV3-1, the J call TRBJ1-2; possibly TRBD1 for D (6 bases). Looked up from germline, CDR1 is LGHDT and CDR2 is YNNKEL (reference sequence). Trimming cost V 3 bases and J 8 bases, with 13 bases left between them. The CDR3 is 13 amino acids. CDR3 region: CASSQTTGNGYTF. Here the CDR3 DNA reads TGTGCCAGCAGCCAGACTACAGGGAACGGCTACACCTTC.

There are a few counts of this clonotype. This rearrangement joins TRBV3-1 to TRBJ1-3; no clear D gene. The ends were cut back, 4 bases at V and 0 bases at J, with 10 bases in the middle. Germline V gives CDR1 LGHDT, CDR2 YNNKEL (reference sequence). The CDR3 runs to 15 residues. The CDR3 region has the DNA TGTGCCAGCAGCCTCTTCGGTAGCTCTGGAAACACCATATATTTT. Protein product: CASSLFGSSGNTIYF.

In this sample, this clonotype turned up many times. The rearrangement links TRBV7-2 to TRBJ1-6, with D hard to call. The CDR3 extends over 16 amino acids. Trimming cost V 3 bases and J 0 bases, with 9 bases left between them. CDR1 and CDR2 (germline): SGHTA, FQGNSA. CDR3 sequence reads: CASSLIRSSYNSPLHF. The DNA for the CDR3 is TGTGCCAGCAGCTTGATCCGGTCCTCCTATAATTCACCCCTCCACTTT.